The T cell receptor (beta chain) under discussion was sequenced for a study of blood T cell repertoires in COVID-19. The data were produced by immunoSEQ multiplex PCR, yet TCRdb's version contains in-frame clones alone and is incomplete. The sample lists approximately 440,000 clones; around 91% were seen once. Germline values: CDR1 LNHDA, CDR2 SQIVND (reference sequence). V lost 3 bases and J 6 bases, leaving 15 bases between the germline ends. The CDR3 extends over 14 amino acids. The chain uses TRBV19 and TRBJ2-7, with D maybe TRBD2 (6 bases). Sample: PBMCs or T cells enriched from blood (not recorded which). The receptor was derived from a man aged 18 to 30 who had recovered from COVID-19. CDR3 residues: CASSMGSGRTEQYF. DNA of the CDR3: TGTGCCAGTAGTATGGGGAGCGGGCGGACCGAGCAGTACTTC.